A selection of T cell receptor beta chains follows, all from one sample in a study of regulatory T cells in long-lasting Graves disease. Each CDR3 protein is one row after TCRdb ran MiXCR on the multiplex PCR reads. The sample shows hundreds of thousands of distinct CDR3 sequences, roughly 20% of them seen only once. The sample here was peripheral blood mononuclear cells (PBMCs), taken when the disease was refractory, from a patient treated with antithyroid drugs. These receptors all come from a female donor with Graves disease. The CDR3 runs from the conserved cysteine through the conserved F or W. The order of the fields is V gene, D gene, clone size, J gene, CDR3 DNA, CDR3 protein. The D gene is left open where the match is weak. Clone size appears in some rows only: once, few, many, or a class for an expanded clone.

V gene: TRBV4-2
D gene: NA
clone size: few
J gene: TRBJ2-4
CDR3 DNA: TGTGCCAGCAGCCAAGAGGGCCTCAATAAGCTAGCCAAAAACATTCAGTACTTC
CDR3 protein: CASSQEGLNKLAKNIQYF

V gene: TRBV2
D gene: NA
clone size: many
J gene: TRBJ1-6
CDR3 DNA: TGTGCCAGCATGGGAGGGACGGATTCACCCCTCCACTTT
CDR3 protein: CASMGGTDSPLHF

V gene: TRBV6-1
D gene: NA
clone size: many
J gene: TRBJ2-5
CDR3 DNA: TGTGCCAGCAGCAAGACTACAGAGACCCAGTACTTC
CDR3 protein: CASSKTTETQYF

V gene: TRBV20-1
D gene: NA
clone size: NA
J gene: TRBJ2-5
CDR3 DNA: TGCAGTCGAGAGGCGTCTAATGAGGAGACCCAGTACTTC
CDR3 protein: CSREASNEETQYF

V gene: TRBV3-1
D gene: NA
clone size: NA
J gene: TRBJ2-7
CDR3 DNA: TGTGCCAGCAGCCAAGATCTGGCAGCCTCCTACGAGCAGTACTTC
CDR3 protein: CASSQDLAASYEQYF

V gene: TRBV28
D gene: NA
clone size: NA
J gene: TRBJ2-1
CDR3 DNA: TGTGCCAGCAGCCCCATCGTCGGGGCAGGGGCAAGGACGGCGGGCAATGAGCAGTTCTTC
CDR3 protein: CASSPIVGAGARTAGNEQFF

V gene: TRBV4-1
D gene: TRBD1
clone size: NA
J gene: TRBJ2-7
CDR3 DNA: TGCGCCAGCAGCCAACCGACAGGGGATTACGAGCAGTACTTC
CDR3 protein: CASSQPTGDYEQYF

V gene: TRBV29-1
D gene: NA
clone size: few
J gene: TRBJ2-7
CDR3 DNA: TGCAGCGTTGAAGGGGTAGGTGAGCAGTACTTC
CDR3 protein: CSVEGVGEQYF

V gene: TRBV30
D gene: TRBD1
clone size: NA
J gene: TRBJ1-6
CDR3 DNA: TGTGCCTGCGTCTCAGGGGGAGTTAATTCACCCCTCCACTTT
CDR3 protein: CACVSGGVNSPLHF

V gene: TRBV30
D gene: NA
clone size: NA
J gene: TRBJ2-7
CDR3 DNA: TGTGCCTGGAGTGTATCCGGGTCCTACGAGCAGTACTTC
CDR3 protein: CAWSVSGSYEQYF

V gene: TRBV6-2/TRBV6-3
D gene: TRBD1
clone size: many
J gene: TRBJ2-7
CDR3 DNA: TGTGCCAGCAGTTACCGCACAGGGGGCCCGTCCTACGAGCAGTACTTC
CDR3 protein: CASSYRTGGPSYEQYF

V gene: TRBV11-1
D gene: TRBD2
clone size: NA
J gene: TRBJ2-2
CDR3 DNA: TGTGCCAGCAGCTTAAACGCGGGAGGGTTTTTCCGACACGCCGGGGAGCTGTTTTTT
CDR3 protein: CASSLNAGGFFRHAGELFF

V gene: TRBV4-3
D gene: NA
clone size: NA
J gene: TRBJ1-6
CDR3 DNA: TGCGCCAGCAGCCCAGAGAGCTCCTATAATTCACCCCTCCACTTT
CDR3 protein: CASSPESSYNSPLHF

V gene: TRBV9
D gene: TRBD1
clone size: few
J gene: TRBJ2-1
CDR3 DNA: TGTGCCAGCAGCGCCGGGACAGGGGAAGTTAATGAGCAGTTCTTC
CDR3 protein: CASSAGTGEVNEQFF

V gene: TRBV19
D gene: TRBD1
clone size: NA
J gene: TRBJ1-4
CDR3 DNA: TGTGCCAGTAGTTCACAGGGGGTGGGCGAAAAACTGTTTTTT
CDR3 protein: CASSSQGVGEKLFF

V gene: TRBV29-1
D gene: NA
clone size: NA
J gene: TRBJ2-2
CDR3 DNA: TGCAGCGCGGGAACCCATCCGAACACCGGGGAGCTGTTTTTT
CDR3 protein: CSAGTHPNTGELFF

V gene: TRBV2
D gene: TRBD2
clone size: many
J gene: TRBJ2-2
CDR3 DNA: TGTGCCAGCAGGCAGACTAGCGGACCGTCCACCGGGGAGCTGTTTTTT
CDR3 protein: CASRQTSGPSTGELFF

V gene: TRBV20-1
D gene: TRBD2
clone size: NA
J gene: TRBJ2-7
CDR3 DNA: TGCAATGCCGCATTGAACAGCGGGAGAAGGTACGAGCAGTACTTC
CDR3 protein: CNAALNSGRRYEQYF

V gene: TRBV12-3/TRBV12-4
D gene: NA
clone size: NA
J gene: TRBJ2-3
CDR3 DNA: TGTGCCAGCAGTTTTAGGAGTGGTGGCACAGATACGCAGTATTTT
CDR3 protein: CASSFRSGGTDTQYF

V gene: TRBV5-5
D gene: TRBD2
clone size: few
J gene: TRBJ2-5
CDR3 DNA: TGTGCCAGCAGCTACTACCCGGGACTAGCTCTGAGCCAAGAGACCCAGTACTTC
CDR3 protein: CASSYYPGLALSQETQYF

V gene: TRBV7-2
D gene: TRBD2
clone size: NA
J gene: TRBJ2-1
CDR3 DNA: TGTGCCAGCAGCTCGGCCGTTGGGCGGGAGGCTAGGAATGAGCAGTTCTTC
CDR3 protein: CASSSAVGREARNEQFF

V gene: TRBV7-9
D gene: TRBD1
clone size: few
J gene: TRBJ1-1
CDR3 DNA: TGTGCCAGCAGCTCCGCCGCCTCCAGGGGGCTGGACACTGAAGCTTTCTTT
CDR3 protein: CASSSAASRGLDTEAFF

V gene: TRBV7-8
D gene: NA
clone size: few
J gene: TRBJ2-7
CDR3 DNA: TGTGCCAGCAGTCCCTGGGCAAGGGGTAACTACGAGCAGTACTTC
CDR3 protein: CASSPWARGNYEQYF

V gene: TRBV11-2
D gene: NA
clone size: many
J gene: TRBJ1-1
CDR3 DNA: TGTGCCAGCAGCTTAGAGGGCGGCAGGGGAATTGAAGCTTTCTTT
CDR3 protein: CASSLEGGRGIEAFF

V gene: TRBV20-1
D gene: NA
clone size: NA
J gene: TRBJ2-5
CDR3 DNA: TGCAGTGCTCCCGGATCGGGAGCCTTACAAGAGACCCAGTACTTC
CDR3 protein: CSAPGSGALQETQYF

V gene: TRBV30
D gene: TRBD1
clone size: many
J gene: TRBJ1-1
CDR3 DNA: TGTGCCTGGAGTCGGACAGGGATGAACACTGAAGCTTTCTTT
CDR3 protein: CAWSRTGMNTEAFF

V gene: TRBV6-1
D gene: NA
clone size: many
J gene: TRBJ1-1
CDR3 DNA: TGTGCCAGCCATTGGGTTAACACTGAAGCTTTCTTT
CDR3 protein: CASHWVNTEAFF

V gene: TRBV19
D gene: TRBD2
clone size: NA
J gene: TRBJ2-7
CDR3 DNA: TGTGCCAGTAGTCCCCAGTCCCAGGGACTAGCGGGGTCGGCCTACGAGCAGTACTTC
CDR3 protein: CASSPQSQGLAGSAYEQYF